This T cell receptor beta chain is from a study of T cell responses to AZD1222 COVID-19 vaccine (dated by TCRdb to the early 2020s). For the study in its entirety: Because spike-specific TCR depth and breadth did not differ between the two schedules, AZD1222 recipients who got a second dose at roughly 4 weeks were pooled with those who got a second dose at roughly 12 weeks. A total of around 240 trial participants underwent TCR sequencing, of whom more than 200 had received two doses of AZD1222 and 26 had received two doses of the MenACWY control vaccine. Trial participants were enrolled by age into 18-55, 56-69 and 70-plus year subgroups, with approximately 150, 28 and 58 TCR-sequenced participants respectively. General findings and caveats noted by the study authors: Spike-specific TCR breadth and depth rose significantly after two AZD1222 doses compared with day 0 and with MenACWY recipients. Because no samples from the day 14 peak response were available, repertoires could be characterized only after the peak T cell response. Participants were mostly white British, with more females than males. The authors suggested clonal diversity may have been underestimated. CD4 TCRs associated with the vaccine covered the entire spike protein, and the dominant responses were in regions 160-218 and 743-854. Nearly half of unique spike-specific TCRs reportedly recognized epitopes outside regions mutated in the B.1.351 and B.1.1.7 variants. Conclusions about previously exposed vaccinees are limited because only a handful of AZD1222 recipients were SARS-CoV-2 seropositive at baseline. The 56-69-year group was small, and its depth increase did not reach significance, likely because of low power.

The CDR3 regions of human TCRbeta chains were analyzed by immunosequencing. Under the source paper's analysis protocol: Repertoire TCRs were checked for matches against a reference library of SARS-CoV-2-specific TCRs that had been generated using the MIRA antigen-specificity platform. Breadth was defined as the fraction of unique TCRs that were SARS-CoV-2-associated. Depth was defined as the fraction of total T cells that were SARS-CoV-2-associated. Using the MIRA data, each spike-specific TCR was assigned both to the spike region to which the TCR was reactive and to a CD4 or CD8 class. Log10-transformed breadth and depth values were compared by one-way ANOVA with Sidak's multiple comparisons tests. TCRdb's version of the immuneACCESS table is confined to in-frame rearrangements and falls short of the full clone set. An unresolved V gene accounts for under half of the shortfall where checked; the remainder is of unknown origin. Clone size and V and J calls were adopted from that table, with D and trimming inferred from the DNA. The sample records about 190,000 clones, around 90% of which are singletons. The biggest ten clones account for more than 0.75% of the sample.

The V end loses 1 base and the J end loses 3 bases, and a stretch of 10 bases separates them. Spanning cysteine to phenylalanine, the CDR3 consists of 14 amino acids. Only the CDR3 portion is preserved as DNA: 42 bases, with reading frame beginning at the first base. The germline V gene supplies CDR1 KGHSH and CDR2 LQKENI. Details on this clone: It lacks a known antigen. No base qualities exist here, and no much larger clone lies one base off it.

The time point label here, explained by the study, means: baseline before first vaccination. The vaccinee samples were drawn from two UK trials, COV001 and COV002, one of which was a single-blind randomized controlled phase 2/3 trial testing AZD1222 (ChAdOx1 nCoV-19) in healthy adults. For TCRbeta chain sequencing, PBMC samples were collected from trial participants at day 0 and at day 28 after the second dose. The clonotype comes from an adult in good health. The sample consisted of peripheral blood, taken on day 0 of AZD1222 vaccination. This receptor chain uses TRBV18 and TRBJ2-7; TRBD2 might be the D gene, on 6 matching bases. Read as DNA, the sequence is TGTGCCAGCTCACCACTAGGAGGGAACTACGAGCAGTACTTC. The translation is CASSPLGGNYEQYF.